The rows below give T cell receptor beta chains drawn from one sample of a study of blood T cell repertoires in COVID-19. Data came from immunoSEQ multiplex PCR; TCRdb stores just in-frame clones and leaves some out. The sample consists of under 100,000 clones, around 90% of them appearing once. What was sequenced was peripheral blood. The receptor source for this set is a woman in her 70s with acute or convalescent COVID-19. CDR3s include the opening cysteine and the closing phenylalanine or tryptophan. D genes are given only for firm matches. Where a row states a size, it is once, few, many or the class of an expanded clone; other rows omit it.

TRBJ2-1	once	TRBV24-1	13	NA	CATPGGPYNEQFF	TGTGCCACCCCCGGCGGGCCCTACAATGAGCAGTTCTTC
TRBJ2-7	NA	TRBV3-1/TRBV3-2	15	TRBD2	CASSQGPSGSTKQYF	TGTGCCAGCAGCCAAGGACCTAGCGGATCTACGAAGCAGTACTTC
TRBJ1-4	NA	TRBV5-1	16	NA	CASSLGNLQANEKLFF	TGCGCCAGCAGCTTGGGTAATCTCCAGGCTAATGAAAAACTGTTTTTT
TRBJ2-2	NA	TRBV28	16	TRBD1	CASKLQTGVTTGELFF	TGTGCCAGCAAACTCCAGACAGGGGTGACCACCGGGGAGCTGTTTTTT
TRBJ2-1	NA	TRBV6-5	15	TRBD1	CASSSTGASYNEQFF	TGTGCCAGCAGTTCGACAGGGGCCTCCTACAATGAGCAGTTCTTC
TRBJ1-5	few	TRBV5-1	15	NA	CASSSGWKSNQPQHF	TGCGCCAGCAGCTCGGGTTGGAAAAGCAATCAGCCCCAGCATTTT
TRBJ1-2	NA	TRBV3-1/TRBV3-2	15	NA	CASSQRSGSTVGYTF	TGTGCCAGCAGCCAACGTTCCGGGAGTACGGTTGGCTACACCTTC
TRBJ1-1	NA	TRBV10-3	14	TRBD1	CAIGTTGQITEAFF	TGTGCCATCGGGACGACAGGGCAAATCACTGAAGCTTTCTTT
TRBJ2-1	NA	TRBV11-3	14	NA	CASSLASGHNEQFF	TGTGCCAGCAGCTTAGCGTCAGGGCACAATGAGCAGTTCTTC
TRBJ2-1	NA	TRBV5-1	15	NA	CASSLEVAGVGEQFF	TGCGCCAGCAGCTTGGAGGTGGCAGGGGTGGGTGAGCAGTTCTTC
TRBJ2-7	NA	TRBV11-3	13	NA	CASSLGQNYEQYF	TGTGCCAGCAGCTTAGGTCAGAACTACGAGCAGTACTTC